This T cell receptor beta chain was profiled in a study of control samples from healthy donors and cancer patients. Assay used: immunoSEQ multiplex PCR; TCRdb lists only in-frame clones, some missing. This table has about 150,000 clones, approximately 94% appearing once. With 4 bases removed from V and 2 bases from J, the gap between germline ends came to 12 bases. The CDR3 is made up of 15 amino acids. From germline, CDR1 is MGHDK and CDR2 SYGVNS. Specimen: blood. This chain connects TRBV25-1 to TRBJ2-4; possible D gene TRBD1, 5 bases. The receptor was isolated from a woman aged 18-29 years in good health. CDR3 loop: CASSATTGSKNIQYF. The CDR3 coding sequence is TGTGCCAGCAGTGCAACAACAGGTTCCAAAAACATTCAGTACTTC. The entire variable domain, with the rest obtained from reference TRBV25-1 and TRBJ2-4, is as follows: EADIYQTPRYLVIGTGKKITLECSQTMGHDKMYWYQQDPGMELHLIHYSYGVNSTEKGDLSSESTVSRIRTEHFPLTLESARPSHTSQYLCASSATTGSKNIQYFGAGTRLSVL.